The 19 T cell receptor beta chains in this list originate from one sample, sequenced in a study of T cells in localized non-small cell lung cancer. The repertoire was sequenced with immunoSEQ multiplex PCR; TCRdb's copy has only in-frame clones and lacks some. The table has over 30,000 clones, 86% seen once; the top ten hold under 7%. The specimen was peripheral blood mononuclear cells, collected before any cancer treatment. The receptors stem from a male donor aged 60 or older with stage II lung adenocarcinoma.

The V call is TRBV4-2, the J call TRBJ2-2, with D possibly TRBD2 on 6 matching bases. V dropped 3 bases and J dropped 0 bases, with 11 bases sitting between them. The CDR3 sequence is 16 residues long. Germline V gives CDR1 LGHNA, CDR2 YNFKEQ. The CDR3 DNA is TGTGCCAGCAGCCACCAACTAGCAGCGAACACCGGGGAGCTGTTTTTT. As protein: CASSHQLAANTGELFF.

The CDR3 nucleotides are TGTGCCAGCAGGGACCGGGCCCTAGAGGGAGATACGCAGTATTTT. Translated: CASRDRALEGDTQYF. The chain links TRBV2 to TRBJ2-3; weak D call: TRBD2 (5 bases). Germline values: CDR1 SNHLY, CDR2 FYNNEI. This CDR3 region has 15 residues. Trimming took 6 bases from V and 5 from J, leaving 18 bases between them.

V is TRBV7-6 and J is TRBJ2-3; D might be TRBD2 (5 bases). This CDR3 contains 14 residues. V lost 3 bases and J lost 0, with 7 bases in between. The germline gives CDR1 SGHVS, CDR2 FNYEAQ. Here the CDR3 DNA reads TGTGCCAGCAGCTTTAAGCGGAGCACAGATACGCAGTATTTT. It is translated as CASSFKRSTDTQYF.

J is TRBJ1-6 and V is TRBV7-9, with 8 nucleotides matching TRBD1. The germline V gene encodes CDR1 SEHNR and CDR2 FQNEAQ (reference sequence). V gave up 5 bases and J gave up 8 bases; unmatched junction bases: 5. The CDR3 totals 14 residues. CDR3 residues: CASSPGQGDSPLHF. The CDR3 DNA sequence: TGTGCCAGCAGCCCCGGACAGGGAGATTCACCCCTCCACTTT.

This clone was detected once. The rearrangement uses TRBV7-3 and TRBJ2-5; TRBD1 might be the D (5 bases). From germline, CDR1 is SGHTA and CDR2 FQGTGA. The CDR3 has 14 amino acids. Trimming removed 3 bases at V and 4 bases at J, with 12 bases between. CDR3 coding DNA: TGTGCCAGCAGCTTTGGGGCGCAGGGAGAGACCCAGTACTTC. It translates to CASSFGAQGETQYF.

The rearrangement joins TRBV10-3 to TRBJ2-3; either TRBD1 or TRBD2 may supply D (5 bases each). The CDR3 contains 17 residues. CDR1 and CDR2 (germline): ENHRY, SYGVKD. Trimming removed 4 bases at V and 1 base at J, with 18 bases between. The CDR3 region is CAISGGRGRLRTDTQYF. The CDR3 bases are TGTGCCATCAGTGGCGGTAGGGGACGCCTGCGCACAGATACGCAGTATTTT.

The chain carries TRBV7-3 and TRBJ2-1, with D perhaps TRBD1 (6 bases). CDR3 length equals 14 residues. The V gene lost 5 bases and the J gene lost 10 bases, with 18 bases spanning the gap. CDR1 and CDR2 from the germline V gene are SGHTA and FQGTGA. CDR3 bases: TGTGCCAGCAGCCCCACGGACAGCACATACGAGCAGTTCTTC. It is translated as CASSPTDSTYEQFF.

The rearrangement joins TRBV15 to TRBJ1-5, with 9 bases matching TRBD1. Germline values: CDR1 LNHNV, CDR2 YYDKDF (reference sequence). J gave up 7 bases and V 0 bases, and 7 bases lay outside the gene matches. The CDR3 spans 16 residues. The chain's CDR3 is CATSRDGTGSGQPQHF. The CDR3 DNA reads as TGTGCCACCAGCAGAGATGGGACAGGGTCGGGACAGCCCCAGCATTTT.

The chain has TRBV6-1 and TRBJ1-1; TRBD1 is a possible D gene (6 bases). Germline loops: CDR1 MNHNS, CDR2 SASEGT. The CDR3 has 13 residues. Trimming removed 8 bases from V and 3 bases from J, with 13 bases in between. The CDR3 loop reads CASGERGDTEAFF. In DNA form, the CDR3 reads TGTGCCAGCGGGGAAAGGGGGGACACTGAAGCTTTCTTT.

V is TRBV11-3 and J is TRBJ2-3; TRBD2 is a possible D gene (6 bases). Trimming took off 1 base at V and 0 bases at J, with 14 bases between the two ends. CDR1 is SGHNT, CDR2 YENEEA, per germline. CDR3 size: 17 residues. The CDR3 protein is CASSLGRGSGSTDTQYF. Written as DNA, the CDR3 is TGTGCCAGCAGCTTAGGGCGGGGCTCCGGGAGCACAGATACGCAGTATTTT.

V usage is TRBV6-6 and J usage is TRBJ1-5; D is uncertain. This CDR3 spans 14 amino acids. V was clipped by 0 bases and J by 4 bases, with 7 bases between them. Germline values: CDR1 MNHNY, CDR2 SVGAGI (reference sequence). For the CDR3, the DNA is TGTGCCAGCAGTTACTCGATCGGAAATCAGCCCCAGCATTTT. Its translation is CASSYSIGNQPQHF.

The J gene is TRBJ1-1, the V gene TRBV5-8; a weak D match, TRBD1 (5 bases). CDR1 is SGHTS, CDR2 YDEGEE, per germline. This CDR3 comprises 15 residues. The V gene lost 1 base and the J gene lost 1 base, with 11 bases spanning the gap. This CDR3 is CASSLFGGGNTEAFF. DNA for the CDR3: TGTGCCAGCAGCTTGTTTGGGGGAGGGAACACTGAAGCTTTCTTT.

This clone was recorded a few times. CDR3 nucleotide sequence: TGTGCCAGCAGCCTCCCTTGGGTAGATACGCAGTATTTT. As protein: CASSLPWVDTQYF. V usage is TRBV6-6 and J usage is TRBJ2-3; no firm D call. CDR1 and CDR2 from the germline V gene are MNHNY and SVGAGI (reference sequence). V was cut by 6 bases and J by 5 bases, with 12 bases left in between. The CDR3 length is 13 residues.

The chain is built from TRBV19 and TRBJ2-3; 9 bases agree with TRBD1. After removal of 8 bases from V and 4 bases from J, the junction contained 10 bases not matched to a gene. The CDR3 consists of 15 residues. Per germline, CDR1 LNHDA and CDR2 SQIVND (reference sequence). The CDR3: CASCYRGLVSDTQYF. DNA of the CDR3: TGTGCCAGTTGCTACAGGGGGCTTGTATCAGATACGCAGTATTTT.

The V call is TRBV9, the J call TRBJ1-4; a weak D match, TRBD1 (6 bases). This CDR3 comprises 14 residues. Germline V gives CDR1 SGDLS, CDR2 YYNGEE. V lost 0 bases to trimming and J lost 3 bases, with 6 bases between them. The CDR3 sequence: CASSVGGPNEKLFF. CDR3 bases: TGTGCCAGCAGCGTAGGGGGGCCTAATGAAAAACTGTTTTTT.

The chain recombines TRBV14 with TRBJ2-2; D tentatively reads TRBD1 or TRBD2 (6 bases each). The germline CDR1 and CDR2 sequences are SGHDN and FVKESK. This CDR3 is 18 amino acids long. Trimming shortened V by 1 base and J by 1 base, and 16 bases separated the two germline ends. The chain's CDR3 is CASSQVVMGGRNTGELFF. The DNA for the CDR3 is TGTGCCAGCAGCCAAGTAGTAATGGGGGGCCGGAACACCGGGGAGCTGTTTTTT.

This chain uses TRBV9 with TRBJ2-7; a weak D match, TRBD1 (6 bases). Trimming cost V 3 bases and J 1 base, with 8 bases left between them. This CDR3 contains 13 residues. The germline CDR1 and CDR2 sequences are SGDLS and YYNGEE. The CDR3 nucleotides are TGTGCCAGCAGCGGACAGGCTTCCTACGAGCAGTACTTC. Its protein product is CASSGQASYEQYF.

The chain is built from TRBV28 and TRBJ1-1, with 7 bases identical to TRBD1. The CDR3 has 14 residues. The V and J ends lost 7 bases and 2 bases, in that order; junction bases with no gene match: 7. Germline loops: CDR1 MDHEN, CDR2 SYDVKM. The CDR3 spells CASTFQGVNTEAFF. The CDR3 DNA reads TGTGCCAGCACTTTTCAGGGGGTTAACACTGAAGCTTTCTTT.

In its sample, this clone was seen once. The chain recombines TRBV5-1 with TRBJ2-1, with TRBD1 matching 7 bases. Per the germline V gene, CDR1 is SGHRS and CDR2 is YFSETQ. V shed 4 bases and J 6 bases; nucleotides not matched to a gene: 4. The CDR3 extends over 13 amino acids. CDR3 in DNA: TGCGCCAGCAGCCCGACAGGGATCAATGAGCAGTTCTTC. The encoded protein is CASSPTGINEQFF.